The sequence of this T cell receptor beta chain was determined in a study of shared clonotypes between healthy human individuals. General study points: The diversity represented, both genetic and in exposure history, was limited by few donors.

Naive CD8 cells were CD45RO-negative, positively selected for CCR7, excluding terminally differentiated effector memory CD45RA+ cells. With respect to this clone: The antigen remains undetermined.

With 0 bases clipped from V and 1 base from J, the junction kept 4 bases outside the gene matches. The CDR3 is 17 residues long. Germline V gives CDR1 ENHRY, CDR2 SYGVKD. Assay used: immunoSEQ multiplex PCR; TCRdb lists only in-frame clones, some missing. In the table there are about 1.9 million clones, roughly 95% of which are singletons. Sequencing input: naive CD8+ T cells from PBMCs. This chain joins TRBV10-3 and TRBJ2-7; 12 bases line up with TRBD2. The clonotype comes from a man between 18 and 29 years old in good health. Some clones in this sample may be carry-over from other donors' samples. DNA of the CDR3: TGTGCCATCAGTGAGTCGTTGACTAGCGGGGGTTCCTACGAGCAGTACTTC. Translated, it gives CAISESLTSGGSYEQYF.